This TCR beta chain was identified during a study of early T cells in non-severe SARS-CoV-2 infection. The CDR3 consists of 14 residues. Germline CDR1 reads LGHNA; CDR2 reads YSLEER. V lost 0 bases and J 6 bases, leaving 9 bases between the germline ends. Unique molecular identifiers were added to individual cDNA molecules. TCRdb reprocessed the 5' RACE reads via MiXCR and lists one record per CDR3 protein. The sample lists tens of thousands of distinct CDR3 sequences, around 11% occurring once. V gene TRBV4-3 combines with J gene TRBJ2-1; D might be TRBD1 or TRBD2, each matching 5 bases. Sample: whole blood. The source of this sequence is an adult who was a healthcare worker with PCR-confirmed SARS-CoV-2 infection or an uninfected control (not recorded which). CDR3 DNA: TGCGCCAGCAGCCAAGATCGAGGGACCAATGAGCAGTTCTTC. Encoded protein: CASSQDRGTNEQFF.